Shown below are 27 T cell receptor beta chains from a single sample sequenced in a study of vaccination and CD4 T cells after COVID-19. The Oncomine TCR Beta short-read assay generated sequence data from the DNA of cultured CD4+ T cells. A single record per CDR3 protein comes from TCRdb applying MiXCR to the PCR reads. The sample lists 13,000 or so distinct CDR3 sequences, less than 70% occurring once. This sample's treatment: roughly ten-day PBMC culture with coronavirus spike peptide pools or control peptides (ViraFEST assay). Their antigens remain unidentified. Sequencing used CD4+ T cells from blood, cultured in vitro. Receptors were obtained from a human donor who had recovered from COVID-19.

A few counts support this clonotype. V is TRBV7-2 and J is TRBJ1-1; D possibly corresponds to TRBD1 (6 bases). CDR3 length equals 16 residues. The V gene lost 1 base and the J gene lost 1 base, with 13 bases spanning the gap. Germline loops: CDR1 SGHTA, CDR2 FQGNSA. The CDR3 nucleotides are TGTGCCAGCAGCTTAGGGACAGTGGTGGAGAACACTGAAGCTTTCTTT. Its translation: CASSLGTVVENTEAFF.

There are a few counts of this clonotype. The chain carries TRBV5-4 and TRBJ1-2; TRBD1 is a possible D gene (5 bases). Germline V gives CDR1 SGHNT, CDR2 YYREEE (reference sequence). The CDR3 runs 13 residues. Between the trimmed V and J ends, which lost 1 base and 8 bases, there was a span of 12 bases. This CDR3 is CASSLRRGGGYTF. The CDR3 DNA is TGTGCCAGCAGCTTGCGAAGGGGTGGAGGCTACACCTTC. The full variable domain, completed using reference TRBV5-4 and TRBJ1-2, is ETGVTQSPTHLIKTRGQQVTLRCSSQSGHNTVSWYQQALGQGPQFIFQYYREEENGRGNFPPRFSGLQFPNYSSELNVNALELDDSALYLCASSLRRGGGYTFGSGTRLTVV.

The CDR3 nucleotides read TGTGCCAGCAGGCTAGGACAGGGAGTTACCTACGAGCAGTACTTC. This translates into CASRLGQGVTYEQYF. The rearrangement uses TRBV6-1 and TRBJ2-7; 8 positions agree with TRBD1. The V gene's germline CDR1 is MNHNS and CDR2 SASEGT. The CDR3 covers 15 residues. Trimming at V came to 6 bases and at J to 2 bases, leaving 9 bases not matched to a gene.

The V and J genes are TRBV28 and TRBJ2-5; D is tentatively TRBD1 or TRBD2 (5 bases each). The CDR3 has 15 amino acids. Trimming shortened V by 6 bases and J by 5 bases, and 19 bases separated the two germline ends. Germline V lookup: CDR1 MDHEN, CDR2 SYDVKM. CDR3 region: CASSRVRGGRETQYF. In DNA form, the CDR3 reads TGTGCCAGCAGCCGAGTGAGGGGCGGTCGGGAGACCCAGTACTTC.

V usage is TRBV6-1 and J usage is TRBJ2-7; 7 bases agree with TRBD1. The CDR3 is 13 residues long. Looked up from germline, CDR1 is MNHNS and CDR2 is SASEGT. V dropped 4 bases and J dropped 3; count of bases not matched to a gene: 3. CDR3 residues: CASSVRDSYEQYF. CDR3 DNA sequence: TGTGCCAGCAGTGTCCGGGACAGCTACGAGCAGTACTTC.

This clonotype occurred once. V is TRBV7-9 and J is TRBJ1-1; tentatively, D is TRBD1 (5 bases). Germline V CDR1 and CDR2: SEHNR, FQNEAQ (reference sequence). V was cut by 2 bases and J by 5 bases, with 12 bases left in between. CDR3 length: 14 amino acids. The CDR3 sequence: CASSLSGLGTEAFF. Here the CDR3 DNA reads TGTGCCAGCAGCTTATCGGGGCTAGGGACTGAAGCTTTCTTT.

This chain joins TRBV6-5 and TRBJ2-7; 14 bases align to TRBD2. Germline CDR1 and CDR2: MNHEY and SVGAGI. The CDR3 length is 15 residues. J was trimmed by 7 bases and V by 2 bases; bases with no gene match: 4. CDR3 amino acids: CASSYTGLAGVEQYF. The CDR3 nucleotides read TGTGCCAGCAGTTACACGGGACTAGCGGGAGTTGAGCAGTACTTC.

This clonotype was found a few times. The chain links TRBV6-1 to TRBJ1-2; D might be TRBD1 (5 bases). From germline, CDR1 is MNHNS and CDR2 SASEGT. The CDR3 sequence is 15 residues long. Trimming stripped 6 bases from V and 2 bases from J, with 16 bases between. CDR3 nucleotides: TGTGCCAGCAGGTCTCACAGGTCAGGGAACTATGGCTACACCTTC. Protein: CASRSHRSGNYGYTF.

This clonotype has just a few counts. The gene calls are TRBV27 and TRBJ1-6; possibly TRBD1 for D (5 bases). This CDR3 is 15 amino acids long. CDR1 and CDR2 from the germline V gene are MNHEY and SMNVEV (reference sequence). V was shortened by 6 bases and J by 7 bases, with 16 bases between the two germline ends. This chain's CDR3 is CASSPRRGGNSPLHF. Here the CDR3 DNA reads TGTGCCAGCAGCCCAAGAAGGGGAGGGAATTCACCCCTCCACTTT.

This clonotype was seen only a few times. This chain connects TRBV6-4 to TRBJ1-2; maybe TRBD1 (5 bases). This CDR3 is 13 amino acids long. Germline V gene lookup returns CDR1 MRHNA and CDR2 SNTAGT. Trimming took 8 bases from V and 2 from J, leaving 12 bases between them. The CDR3 is CASRRGSNYGYTF. In nucleotides, the CDR3 is TGTGCCAGCCGACGGGGGTCCAACTATGGCTACACCTTC.

This rearrangement joins TRBV5-6 to TRBJ1-1, with D possibly TRBD1 on 5 matching bases. V was shortened by 4 bases and J by 2 bases, with 12 bases between the two germline ends. The CDR3 has 14 residues. Germline values: CDR1 SGHDT, CDR2 YYEEEE. The CDR3 is CASSLGTVNTEAFF. CDR3 coding DNA: TGTGCCAGCAGCCTAGGGACGGTTAACACTGAAGCTTTCTTT.

V gene TRBV6-1 combines with J gene TRBJ1-5; tentatively, D is TRBD1 (5 bases). Deletions cut 3 bases from V and 0 bases from J, with 12 bases between. The CDR3 sequence is 16 residues long. Germline V gene data show CDR1 as MNHNS and CDR2 as SASEGT. The CDR3 reads CASSEAGGPSNQPQHF. CDR3 DNA sequence: TGTGCCAGCAGTGAGGCGGGGGGACCTAGCAATCAGCCCCAGCATTTT.

This clonotype appeared a single time. V and J are TRBV7-8 and TRBJ1-1; D unclear. Germline assignment: CDR1 SGHVS and CDR2 FQNEAQ. CDR3 length: 14 amino acids. Trimming stripped 5 bases from V and 1 base from J, with 11 bases between. For the CDR3, the DNA is TGTGCCAGCAGCCTTAGACCGCCGAACACTGAAGCTTTCTTT. It yields the protein CASSLRPPNTEAFF.

In its sample, this clonotype was seen a few times. The gene calls are TRBV19 and TRBJ1-2; D is possibly TRBD1 (5 bases). From germline, CDR1 is LNHDA and CDR2 SQIVND (reference sequence). CDR3 length: 16 amino acids. Between the trimmed V and J ends, which lost 5 bases and 4 bases, there was a span of 20 bases. CDR3 sequence: CASSDWGDDSVYGYTF. For the CDR3, the DNA is TGTGCCAGTAGTGACTGGGGGGACGACTCTGTCTATGGCTACACCTTC.

V usage is TRBV7-6 and J usage is TRBJ1-5; tentatively, D is TRBD1 (5 bases). CDR1 is SGHVS and CDR2 is FNYEAQ in the germline V gene. This CDR3 is 14 amino acids long. V lost 2 bases to trimming and J lost 4 bases, with 9 bases between them. CDR3 residues: CASSLLGANQPQHF. The CDR3 DNA reads TGTGCCAGCAGCTTACTTGGGGCTAATCAGCCCCAGCATTTT. The whole variable domain, filled in from reference TRBV7-6 and TRBJ1-5, reads GAGVSQSPRYKVTKRGQDVALRCDPISGHVSLYWYRQALGQGPEFLTYFNYEAQQDKSGLPNDRFSAERPEGSISTLTIQRTEQRDSAMYRCASSLLGANQPQHFGDGTRLSIL.

V and J are TRBV20-1 and TRBJ2-5, with D uncertain. CDR3 length: 11 amino acids. Trimming pared 2 bases from V and 5 bases from J, leaving 6 bases between. Germline CDR1 is DFQATT and CDR2 is SNEGSKA (reference sequence). The CDR3 DNA reads TGCAGTGCTAGAACTGGGGAGACCCAGTACTTC. Translation gives CSARTGETQYF.

This clonotype appeared a few times. The V call is TRBV11-2, the J call TRBJ1-2; 9 nucleotides align to TRBD1. Germline trimming cut 5 bases from V and 8 bases from J; bases unmatched to any gene: 18. This CDR3 spans 17 amino acids. Looked up from germline, CDR1 is SGHAT and CDR2 is FQNNGV. The CDR3 DNA sequence: TGTGCCAGCAGCCCGGGGTATATTCCGGGACAGGGTGGCGGCTACACCTTC. Protein product: CASSPGYIPGQGGGYTF.

By sample share, this clonotype is large. The rearrangement joins TRBV7-9 to TRBJ1-2, with D perhaps TRBD1 (5 bases). The germline V gene encodes CDR1 SEHNR and CDR2 FQNEAQ (reference sequence). The V end lost 7 bases, the J end lost 8 bases, and 17 bases lay between the germline ends. The CDR3 totals 13 residues. Here the CDR3 reads CASTLGQGRGYTF. The CDR3 DNA follows: TGTGCCAGCACCCTGGGGCAGGGCCGGGGCTACACCTTC. Full variable domain (remainder filled in from reference TRBV7-9 and TRBJ1-2): DTGVSQNPRHKITKRGQNVTFRCDPISEHNRLYWYRQTLGQGPEFLTYFQNEAQLEKSRLLSDRFSAERPKGSFSTLEIQRTEQGDSAMYLCASTLGQGRGYTFGSGTRLTVV.

The chain has TRBV5-6 and TRBJ1-2, with TRBD1 matching 7 bases. Germline V CDR1 and CDR2: SGHDT, YYEEEE. The V and J ends lost 3 bases and 3 bases, in that order; junction bases with no gene match: 14. There are 17 residues in the CDR3. CDR3 DNA: TGTGCCAGCAGCTCCTACAGGAGACAGGGCAAGGACTATGGCTACACCTTC. This translates into CASSSYRRQGKDYGYTF.

The chain employs TRBV7-9 and TRBJ1-1; D is ambiguous. Deletions cut 2 bases from V and 0 bases from J, with 7 bases between. Germline CDR1 reads SEHNR; CDR2 reads FQNEAQ (reference sequence). The CDR3 has 14 residues. The CDR3 reads CASSLNAMNTEAFF. The CDR3 nucleotides read TGTGCCAGCAGCTTAAACGCTATGAACACTGAAGCTTTCTTT. The variable domain in full, completed from reference TRBV7-9 and TRBJ1-1, reads DTGVSQNPRHKITKRGQNVTFRCDPISEHNRLYWYRQTLGQGPEFLTYFQNEAQLEKSRLLSDRFSAERPKGSFSTLEIQRTEQGDSAMYLCASSLNAMNTEAFFGQGTRLTVV.

The CDR3 region is CSATRGGNTEAFF. Here the CDR3 DNA reads TGCAGTGCGACCAGGGGAGGGAACACTGAAGCTTTCTTT. This rearrangement joins TRBV20-1 to TRBJ1-1, with D perhaps matching TRBD1 (6 bases). V lost 6 bases, J lost 1 base, and 12 bases lay in between. The CDR3 contains 13 residues. Germline V gene data show CDR1 as DFQATT and CDR2 as SNEGSKA (reference sequence).

This clonotype was recorded only once. J is TRBJ1-2 and V is TRBV20-1; no clear D gene. Trimming left V 0 bases short and J 2 bases short, with 7 bases between. Looked up from germline, CDR1 is DFQATT and CDR2 is SNEGSKA (reference sequence). This CDR3 has 13 residues. CDR3 DNA sequence: TGCAGTGCTAGAGATAACATGAACTATGGCTACACCTTC. Protein product: CSARDNMNYGYTF.

The J gene is TRBJ1-1, the V gene TRBV29-1; D is possibly TRBD1 (5 bases). The CDR3 contains 12 residues. From germline, CDR1 is SQVTM and CDR2 ANQGSEA. Trimming pared 5 bases from V and 1 base from J, leaving 8 bases between. This CDR3 reads CSVIDRNTEAFF. The CDR3, as DNA: TGCAGCGTTATAGACAGGAACACTGAAGCTTTCTTT. Full variable domain (rest looked up from reference TRBV29-1 and TRBJ1-1): SAVISQKPSRDICQRGTSLTIQCQVDSQVTMMFWYRQQPGQSLTLIATANQGSEATYESGFVIDKFPISRPNLTFSTLTVSNMSPEDSSIYLCSVIDRNTEAFFGQGTRLTVV.

J is TRBJ2-7 and V is TRBV6-1; no definite D call. The germline CDR1 and CDR2 sequences are MNHNS and SASEGT. Deletions cut 6 bases from V and 4 bases from J, with 10 bases between. The CDR3 extends over 12 amino acids. The CDR3 sequence is CASRQNLYEQYF. The CDR3 region has the DNA TGTGCCAGCAGGCAGAATCTTTACGAGCAGTACTTC.

V usage is TRBV20-1 and J usage is TRBJ2-1, with 10 positions matching TRBD2. This CDR3 contains 13 residues. Germline CDR1 DFQATT, CDR2 SNEGSKA (reference sequence). Trimming at V came to 6 bases and at J to 6 bases, leaving 5 bases not matched to a gene. CDR3 loop: CSAPAGGPNEQFF. DNA of the CDR3: TGCAGTGCGCCAGCGGGAGGGCCCAATGAGCAGTTCTTC.

The chain joins TRBV7-3 to TRBJ1-1; 9 bases line up with TRBD1. The CDR3 is made up of 14 amino acids. With V trimmed by 3 bases and J by 5 bases, 4 bases remained unmatched. Germline CDR1 and CDR2: SGHTA and FQGTGA. The CDR3 loop reads CASSLGQGATEAFF. DNA for the CDR3: TGTGCCAGCAGCTTGGGACAGGGCGCGACTGAAGCTTTCTTT.

The V and J genes are TRBV2 and TRBJ2-3; TRBD1 agrees at 10 bases. From germline, CDR1 is SNHLY and CDR2 FYNNEI. V dropped 4 bases and J dropped 3; count of bases not matched to a gene: 7. CDR3 length: 16 residues. As DNA, the CDR3 is TGTGCCAGCAGTGGGCCGGGACAGGGGAATACAGATACGCAGTATTTT. Encoded protein: CASSGPGQGNTDTQYF.